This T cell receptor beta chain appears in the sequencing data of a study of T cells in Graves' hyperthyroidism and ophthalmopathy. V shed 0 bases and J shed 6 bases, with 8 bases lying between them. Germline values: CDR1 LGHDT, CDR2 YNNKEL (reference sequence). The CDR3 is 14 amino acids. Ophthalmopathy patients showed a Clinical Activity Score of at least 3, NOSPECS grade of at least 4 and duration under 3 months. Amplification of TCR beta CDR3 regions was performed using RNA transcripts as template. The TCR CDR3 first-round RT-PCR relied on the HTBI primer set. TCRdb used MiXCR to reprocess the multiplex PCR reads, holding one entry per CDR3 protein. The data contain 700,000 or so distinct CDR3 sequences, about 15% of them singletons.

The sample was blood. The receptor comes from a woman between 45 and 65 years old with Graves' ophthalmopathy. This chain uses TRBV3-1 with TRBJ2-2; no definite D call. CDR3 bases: TGTGCCAGCAGCCAAGATCTGACTGCCGGGGAGCTGTTTTTT. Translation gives CASSQDLTAGELFF. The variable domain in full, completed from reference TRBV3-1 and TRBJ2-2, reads DTAVSQTPKYLVTQMGNDKSIKCEQNLGHDTMYWYKQDSKKFLKIMFSYNNKELIINETVPNRFSPKSPDKAHLNLHINSLELGDSAVYFCASSQDLTAGELFFGEGSRLTVL.